This T cell receptor (beta chain) was obtained from a study of blood T cells in healthy people across ages. Isolating PBMCs gave at least 7 million of these cells per sample. The length of the CDR3 is 15 residues. V was trimmed by 4 bases and J by 3 bases, leaving 16 bases between them. Germline lookup yields CDR1 MGHDK and CDR2 SYGVNS. This clonotype was observed at least ten times. The second PCR ran roughly 7 to 12 cycles with a sample-barcoded 5' primer and J-beta primers. CDR3-containing paired-end reads numbered at least 3 million in each sample. TCRdb fed the 5' RACE reads into MiXCR, producing one record per CDR3 protein. The data contain 650,000 to 950,000 distinct CDR3 sequences, 44% of them singletons.

The chain links TRBV25-1 to TRBJ2-7, with D perhaps TRBD1 or TRBD2 (7 bases each). The sequenced material came from blood. This TCR came from a man between 60 and 75 years old in good health. The CDR3 loop is CASSAQDRTSYEQYF. The CDR3 nucleotides read TGTGCCAGCAGTGCCCAGGACAGGACTAGCTACGAGCAGTACTTC.